This T cell receptor (beta chain) was observed in a study of blood T cell repertoires in COVID-19. About the research overall: Sample material is recorded as cDNA or gDNA derived from T cells, B-cell-depleted T cells, or PBMCs.

Assay used: immunoSEQ multiplex PCR; TCRdb lists only in-frame clones, some missing. The sample has 40,000 to 60,000 clones; 70% to 90% are singletons. This CDR3 has 16 amino acids. Germline V gene data show CDR1 as WNHNN and CDR2 as SYGVQD (reference sequence). V was clipped by 6 bases and J by 4 bases; unmatched bases: 6. This chain uses TRBV10-1 with TRBJ2-2; 12 bases align to TRBD1. The origin of this receptor is a woman of 80 years or more with COVID-19, enrolled during active disease. The sequencing input was peripheral blood. The CDR3 is CASSPGQGAPTGELFF. The DNA for the CDR3 is TGCGCCAGCAGCCCGGGACAGGGGGCTCCCACCGGGGAGCTGTTTTTT.